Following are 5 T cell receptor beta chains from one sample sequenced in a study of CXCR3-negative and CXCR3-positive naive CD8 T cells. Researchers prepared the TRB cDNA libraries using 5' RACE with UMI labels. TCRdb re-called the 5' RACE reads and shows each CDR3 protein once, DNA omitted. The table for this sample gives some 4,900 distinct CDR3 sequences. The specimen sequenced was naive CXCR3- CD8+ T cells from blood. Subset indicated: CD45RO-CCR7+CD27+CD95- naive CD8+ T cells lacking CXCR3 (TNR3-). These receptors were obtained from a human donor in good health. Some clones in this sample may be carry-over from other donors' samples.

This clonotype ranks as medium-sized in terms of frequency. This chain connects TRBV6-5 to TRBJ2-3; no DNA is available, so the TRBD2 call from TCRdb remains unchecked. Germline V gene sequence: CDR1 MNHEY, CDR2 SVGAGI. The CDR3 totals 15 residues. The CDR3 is CASSYGGGAGDTQYF.

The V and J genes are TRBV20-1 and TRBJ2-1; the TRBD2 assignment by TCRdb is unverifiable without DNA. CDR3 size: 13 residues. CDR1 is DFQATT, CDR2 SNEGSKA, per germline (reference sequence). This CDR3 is CSAPPDYYNEQFF.

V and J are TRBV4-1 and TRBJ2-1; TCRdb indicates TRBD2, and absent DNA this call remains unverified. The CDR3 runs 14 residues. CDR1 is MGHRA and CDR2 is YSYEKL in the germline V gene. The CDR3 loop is CASSGTSGRNEQFF.

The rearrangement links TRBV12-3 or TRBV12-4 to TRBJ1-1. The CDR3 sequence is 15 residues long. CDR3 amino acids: CASSTLGLMNTEAFF.

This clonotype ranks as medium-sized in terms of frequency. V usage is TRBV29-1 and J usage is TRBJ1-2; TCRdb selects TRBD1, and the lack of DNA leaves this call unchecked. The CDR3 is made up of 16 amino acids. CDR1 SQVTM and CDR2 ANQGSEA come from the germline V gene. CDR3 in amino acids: CSVEETGGTGWRGYTF.